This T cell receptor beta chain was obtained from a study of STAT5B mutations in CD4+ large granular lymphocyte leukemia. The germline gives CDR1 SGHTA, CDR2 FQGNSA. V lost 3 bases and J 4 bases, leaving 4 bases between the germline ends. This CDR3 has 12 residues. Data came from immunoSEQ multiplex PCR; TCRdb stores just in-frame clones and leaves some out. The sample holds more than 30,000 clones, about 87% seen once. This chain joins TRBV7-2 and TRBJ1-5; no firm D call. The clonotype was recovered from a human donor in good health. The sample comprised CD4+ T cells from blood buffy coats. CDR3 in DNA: TGTGCCAGCAGCTTCCTAAATCAGCCCCAGCATTTT. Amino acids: CASSFLNQPQHF.